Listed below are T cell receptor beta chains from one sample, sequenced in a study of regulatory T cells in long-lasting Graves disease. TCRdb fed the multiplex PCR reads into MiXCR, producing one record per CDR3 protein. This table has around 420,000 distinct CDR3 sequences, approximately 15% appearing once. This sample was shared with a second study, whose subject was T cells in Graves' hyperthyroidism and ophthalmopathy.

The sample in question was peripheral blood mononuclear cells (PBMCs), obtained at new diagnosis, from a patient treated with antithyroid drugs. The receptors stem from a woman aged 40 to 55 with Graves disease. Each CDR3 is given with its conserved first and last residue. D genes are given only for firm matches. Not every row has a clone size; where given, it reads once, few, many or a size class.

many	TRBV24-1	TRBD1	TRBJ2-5	CATSDQGQGEQETQYF	TGTGCCACCAGTGACCAAGGACAGGGGGAACAAGAGACCCAGTACTTC
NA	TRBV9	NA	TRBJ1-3	CASSVFDSSGNTIYF	TGTGCCAGCAGCGTCTTCGACAGCTCTGGAAACACCATATATTTT
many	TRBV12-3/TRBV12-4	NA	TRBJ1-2	CASSLLLYGYTF	TGTGCCAGCAGTTTATTACTCTATGGCTACACCTTC
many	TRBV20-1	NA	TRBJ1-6	CSARDGSYNSPLHF	TGCAGTGCTAGAGATGGGTCCTATAATTCACCCCTCCACTTT
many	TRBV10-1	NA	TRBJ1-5	CASSEPTHRTRDQPQHF	TGCGCCAGCAGTGAGCCAACCCACAGGACTCGGGATCAGCCCCAGCATTTT
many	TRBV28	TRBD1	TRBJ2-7	CASSSPGQWATYEQYF	TGTGCCAGCAGTTCCCCGGGACAGTGGGCAACCTACGAGCAGTACTTC
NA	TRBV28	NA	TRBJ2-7	CASSAPGPALYEQCF	TGTGCCAGCAGTGCGCCGGGCCCAGCCCTCTACGAGCAGTGCTTC
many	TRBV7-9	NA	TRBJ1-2	CASSLDGFYGYTF	TGTGCCAGCAGCTTAGACGGCTTCTATGGCTACACCTTC
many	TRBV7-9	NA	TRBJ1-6	CASSRGNRVIGSPLHF	TGTGCCAGCAGCCGGGGGAACAGGGTTATCGGATCACCCCTCCACTTT
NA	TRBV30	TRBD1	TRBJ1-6	CAWRRQGYNSPLHF	TGTGCCTGGAGACGACAGGGGTATAATTCACCCCTCCACTTT
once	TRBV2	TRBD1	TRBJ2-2	CASSPDRGIGGELFF	TGTGCCAGCAGCCCGGACAGGGGGATTGGTGGGGAGCTGTTTTTT
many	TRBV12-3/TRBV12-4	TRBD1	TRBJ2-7	CASSFGQGDEQYF	TGTGCCAGCAGTTTCGGACAGGGGGACGAGCAGTACTTC
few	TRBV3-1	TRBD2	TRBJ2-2	CASSQEGLAGDELFF	TGTGCCAGCAGCCAAGAGGGACTAGCGGGAGATGAGCTGTTTTTT
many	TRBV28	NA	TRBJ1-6	CASRDSLNPPLHF	TGTGCCAGCAGGGACAGTCTGAACCCCCCCCTCCACTTT
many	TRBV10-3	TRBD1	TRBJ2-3	CATESGQLTDTQYF	TGTGCCACGGAATCGGGACAGCTCACAGATACGCAGTATTTT
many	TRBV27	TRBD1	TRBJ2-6	CASSVGTASAGANVLTF	TGTGCCAGCAGTGTCGGGACAGCTAGTGCTGGGGCCAACGTCCTGACTTTC
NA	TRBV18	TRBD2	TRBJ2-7	CASSPLRTSGRGVEQYF	TGTGCCAGCTCACCACTCCGGACTAGCGGGAGAGGAGTCGAGCAGTACTTC
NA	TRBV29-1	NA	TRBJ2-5	CSAGVGETQYF	TGCAGCGCAGGGGTGGGGGAGACCCAGTACTTC
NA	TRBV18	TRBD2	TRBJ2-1	CASSGPTLAGSRSEQFF	TGTGCCAGCTCAGGACCGACCCTAGCGGGGAGCCGTAGTGAGCAGTTCTTC
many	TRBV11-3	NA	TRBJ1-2	CASSSGRDGYGYTF	TGTGCCAGCAGCTCGGGGAGGGATGGCTATGGCTACACCTTC
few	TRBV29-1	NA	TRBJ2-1	CSVVQGQLYNEQFF	TGCAGCGTCGTGCAGGGCCAACTTTACAATGAGCAGTTCTTC
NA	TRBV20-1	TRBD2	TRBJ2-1	CSARDLLNGRARNEQFF	TGCAGTGCTAGAGACCTTCTCAACGGGAGGGCCCGTAATGAGCAGTTCTTC
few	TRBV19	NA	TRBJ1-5	CASSIPESISNQPQHF	TGTGCCAGTAGTATTCCGGAGTCCATTAGCAATCAGCCCCAGCATTTT
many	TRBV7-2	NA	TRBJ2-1	CASSLGRLSEQFF	TGTGCCAGCAGCTTAGGTAGGCTTAGTGAGCAGTTCTTC
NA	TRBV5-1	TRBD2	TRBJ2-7	CASSWPRAGVYEQYF	TGCGCCAGCAGCTGGCCGAGAGCGGGAGTCTACGAGCAGTACTTC
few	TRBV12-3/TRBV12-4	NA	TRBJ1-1	CASSPPSGVGNTEAFF	TGTGCCAGCAGCCCCCCATCGGGGGTTGGGAACACTGAAGCTTTCTTT
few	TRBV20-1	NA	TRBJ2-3	CSARNSGTYDTQYF	TGCAGTGCTAGAAATTCCGGGACTTACGATACGCAGTATTTT
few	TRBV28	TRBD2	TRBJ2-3	CASTLEGGGRAGYTQYF	TGTGCCAGCACCCTTGAGGGGGGCGGGAGGGCCGGGTATACGCAGTATTTT
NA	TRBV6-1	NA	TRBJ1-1	CATPAQRQNTEAFF	TGTGCCACCCCGGCCCAGCGTCAGAACACTGAAGCTTTCTTT
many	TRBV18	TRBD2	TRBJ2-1	CASSPPSPGLAVLFSYNEQFF	TGTGCCAGCTCACCACCGAGTCCGGGACTAGCGGTACTCTTCTCCTACAATGAGCAGTTCTTC
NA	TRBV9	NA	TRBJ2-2	CASSVDGGTGELFF	TGTGCCAGCAGCGTAGACGGGGGCACCGGGGAGCTGTTTTTT
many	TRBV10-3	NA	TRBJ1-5	CAISGTGNQPQHF	TGTGCCATCAGTGGGACGGGAAATCAGCCCCAGCATTTT
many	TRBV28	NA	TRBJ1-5	CASSLWGTKTRSNQPQHF	TGTGCCAGCAGTTTATGGGGTACCAAAACTAGAAGCAATCAGCCCCAGCATTTT
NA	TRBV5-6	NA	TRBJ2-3	CASGSRGAAQYF	TGTGCCAGCGGATCAAGGGGCGCGGCACAGTATTTT
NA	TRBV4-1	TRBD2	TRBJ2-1	CASSPVNMGLAGDEQFF	TGCGCCAGCAGCCCAGTAAACATGGGTCTAGCGGGAGATGAGCAGTTCTTC
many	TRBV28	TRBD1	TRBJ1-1	CASRDRGLTEAFF	TGTGCCAGCAGGGACAGGGGGCTCACTGAAGCTTTCTTT
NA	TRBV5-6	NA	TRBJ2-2	CASSLATGGLFF	TGTGCCAGCAGCTTGGCTACCGGGGGGCTGTTTTTT